The 28 T cell receptor beta chains below come from one sample, sequenced in a study of graft-versus-host responses after intestinal transplantation (TCRdb year 2021). Their antigens are not known. The protocol used for the library was the immunoSEQ multiplex PCR assay. As stored in TCRdb, this immuneACCESS dataset retains in-frame rearrangements with V and J assigned. A fraction of the clones does not appear; measured against another copy, unresolved V genes explain less than half of the discrepancy, and the remainder lacks a known reason. The table for this sample lists about 88,000 clones; roughly 88% of them were counted only once. Around 0.11% of the sample is held by the ten biggest clonotypes. The label giving this sample's time point can be read as: cells obtained before transplantation from donor or recipient. Sequenced here: unstimulated CD4+ T cells sorted from spleen or lymph node cells, sampled before intestinal transplant. These receptors came from a human donor who received an intestinal transplant.

This rearrangement joins TRBV6-4 to TRBJ1-5; D is uncertain. V was shortened by 4 bases and J by 3 bases, with 13 bases between the two germline ends. The CDR3 covers 15 residues. From germline, CDR1 is MRHNA and CDR2 SNTAGT. The CDR3 is CASSAEFSYNQPQHF. The CDR3 bases are TGTGCCAGCAGTGCGGAGTTTTCCTACAATCAGCCCCAGCATTTT.

The chain joins TRBV27 to TRBJ1-6, with 7 bases identical to TRBD1. The V gene's germline CDR1 is MNHEY and CDR2 SMNVEV (reference sequence). After removal of 4 bases from V and 7 bases from J, the junction contained 7 bases not matched to a gene. The CDR3 runs to 15 residues. The CDR3 nucleotides are TGTGCCAGCAGTTACCGGCCAGGGGGAAATTCACCCCTCCACTTT. This codes for CASSYRPGGNSPLHF.

This clone occurred a few times. The chain employs TRBV6-5 and TRBJ1-5, with D maybe TRBD1 (5 bases). Trimming removed 4 bases at V and 2 bases at J, with 15 bases between. The germline V gene has CDR1 MNHEY and CDR2 SVGAGI. The CDR3 has 16 amino acids. The CDR3 DNA reads TGTGCCAGCAGTTGGGGGGGAGTCTCTGGCAATCAGCCCCAGCATTTT. It translates to CASSWGGVSGNQPQHF.

Only a few counts were recorded for this clone. The rearrangement joins TRBV6-5 to TRBJ1-2; D remains ambiguous. This CDR3 spans 16 amino acids. Germline V lookup: CDR1 MNHEY, CDR2 SVGAGI. Trimming took off 0 bases at V and 0 bases at J, with 11 bases between the two ends. The CDR3 DNA follows: TGTGCCAGCAGTTACTCCTACGGTTACTCTAACTATGGCTACACCTTC. This encodes CASSYSYGYSNYGYTF.

The chain links TRBV2 to TRBJ1-1, with D tentatively TRBD1 (6 bases). Trimming stripped 5 bases from V and 10 bases from J, with 14 bases between. The CDR3 sequence is 12 residues long. The germline V gene encodes CDR1 SNHLY and CDR2 FYNNEI. CDR3 in DNA: TGTGCCAGCAGTCCGGGGGGCGGAGGAGCTTTCTTT. Protein: CASSPGGGGAFF.

The genes are TRBV19 and TRBJ2-7; 8 bases are shared with TRBD2. The CDR3 spans 15 residues. J was trimmed by 0 bases and V by 7 bases; bases with no gene match: 8. Germline CDR1 reads LNHDA; CDR2 reads SQIVND (reference sequence). This CDR3 reads CASKASGSSSYEQYF. For the CDR3, the DNA is TGTGCCAGTAAGGCTAGCGGGTCGAGCTCCTACGAGCAGTACTTC.

The V call is TRBV9, the J call TRBJ2-2; 8 bases align to TRBD2. This CDR3 has 17 amino acids. V trimming: 4 bases; J trimming: 2 bases; junction bases outside the gene matches: 10. The germline V gene encodes CDR1 SGDLS and CDR2 YYNGEE. Written as DNA, the CDR3 is TGTGCCAGCAGCAGAGGGCCGGGGGGGAGTAACACCGGGGAGCTGTTTTTT. This codes for CASSRGPGGSNTGELFF.

This clone was seen once. The chain is built from TRBV5-4 and TRBJ2-1, with 15 bases identical to TRBD2. With 3 bases clipped from V and 7 bases from J, the junction kept 5 bases outside the gene matches. The germline V gene encodes CDR1 SGHNT and CDR2 YYREEE (reference sequence). The CDR3 is made up of 16 amino acids. The CDR3 bases are TGTGCCAGCAGCTGGACTAGCGGGGGGGCCTCGAATGAGCAGTTCTTC. This gives the protein CASSWTSGGASNEQFF.

The genes are TRBV10-2 and TRBJ2-5; TRBD1 is a possible D gene (6 bases). This CDR3 has 14 residues. The ends were cut back, 10 bases at V and 1 base at J, with 16 bases in the middle. Germline V gene data show CDR1 as WSHSY and CDR2 as SAAADI. The CDR3 DNA reads as TGCGCCACCGACCTACAGGGCCGCCAAGAGACCCAGTACTTC. Encoded protein: CATDLQGRQETQYF.

This sequence joins TRBV9 and TRBJ1-5; maybe TRBD1 (5 bases). The CDR3 runs to 13 residues. CDR1 is SGDLS and CDR2 is YYNGEE in the germline V gene. The ends were cut back, 1 base at V and 7 bases at J, with 9 bases in the middle. The chain's CDR3 is CASSVSGGQPQHF. CDR3 nucleotides: TGTGCCAGCAGCGTATCTGGGGGGCAGCCCCAGCATTTT. Full variable domain (rest looked up from reference TRBV9 and TRBJ1-5): DSGVTQTPKHLITATGQRVTLRCSPRSGDLSVYWYQQSLDQGLQFLIQYYNGEERAKGNILERFSAQQFPDLHSELNLSSLELGDSALYFCASSVSGGQPQHFGDGTRLSIL.

The chain has TRBV5-1 and TRBJ2-3, with 8 bases lining up with TRBD1. The CDR3 totals 14 residues. V shed 4 bases and J 3 bases; nucleotides not matched to a gene: 4. The germline gives CDR1 SGHRS, CDR2 YFSETQ. The chain's CDR3 is CASSADRVTDTQYF. For the CDR3, the DNA is TGCGCCAGCAGCGCGGACAGGGTTACAGATACGCAGTATTTT. Based on the CDR3 plus reference TRBV5-1 and TRBJ2-3, the full variable domain is KAGVTQTPRYLIKTRGQQVTLSCSPISGHRSVSWYQQTPGQGLQFLFEYFSETQRNKGNFPGRFSGRQFSNSRSEMNVSTLELGDSALYLCASSADRVTDTQYFGPGTRLTVL.

The chain uses TRBV27 and TRBJ1-1, with TRBD1 matching 12 bases. CDR3 length: 16 amino acids. Per the germline V gene, CDR1 is MNHEY and CDR2 is SMNVEV (reference sequence). Trimming removed 5 bases from V and 5 bases from J; junction bases left unmatched: 9. DNA of the CDR3: TGTGCCAGCAGTGACCGGGACAGGGGGCCGGGAACTGAAGCTTTCTTT. Residues: CASSDRDRGPGTEAFF.

This clone was detected only a few times. The chain has TRBV6-5 and TRBJ2-7; D possibly corresponds to TRBD2 (6 bases). Trimming stripped 0 bases from V and 6 bases from J, with 15 bases between. Germline lookup yields CDR1 MNHEY and CDR2 SVGAGI. CDR3 size: 15 residues. CDR3 nucleotides: TGTGCCAGCAGTTACTCTCAGGCAGGAGCGGGCGAGCAGTACTTC. Its protein is CASSYSQAGAGEQYF.

This chain joins TRBV7-9 and TRBJ1-1; no clear D gene. V lost 3 bases and J lost 8, with 10 bases in between. The CDR3 covers 12 residues. From germline, CDR1 is SEHNR and CDR2 FQNEAQ (reference sequence). CDR3 region: CASSLFGREAFF. CDR3 coding DNA: TGTGCCAGCAGCTTGTTCGGGAGAGAAGCTTTCTTT.

The chain couples TRBV11-2 to TRBJ2-7, with 7 bases lining up with TRBD2. This CDR3 has 17 residues. The germline CDR1 and CDR2 sequences are SGHAT and FQNNGV. V was pared by 5 bases and J by 1 base, with 14 bases of the junction left unmatched. CDR3 loop: CASSLYLGGDGSYEQYF. CDR3 sequence (DNA): TGTGCCAGCAGCCTATACCTGGGGGGGGATGGATCCTACGAGCAGTACTTC.

The chain recombines TRBV7-9 with TRBJ1-6; no definite D call. The V end lost 5 bases, the J end lost 4 bases, and 12 bases lay between the germline ends. The germline gives CDR1 SEHNR, CDR2 FQNEAQ (reference sequence). This CDR3 has 15 amino acids. The CDR3 reads CASSATGLYNSPLHF. The CDR3 DNA reads as TGTGCCAGCAGCGCGACGGGTCTGTATAATTCACCCCTCCACTTT.

This clone was detected only once. V usage is TRBV10-1 and J usage is TRBJ2-7, with 14 bases identical to TRBD2. Germline V gene lookup returns CDR1 WNHNN and CDR2 SYGVQD (reference sequence). This CDR3 comprises 19 residues. V lost 6 bases, J lost 0 bases, and 13 bases stayed unmatched. The CDR3 DNA reads as TGCGCCAGCAGACTGAAAAGGGGACTAGCGGGGGCAAGCTCCTACGAGCAGTACTTC. This sequence encodes CASRLKRGLAGASSYEQYF.

The V gene is TRBV11-2, the J gene TRBJ2-2, with D uncertain. Deletions cut 3 bases from V and 7 bases from J, with 6 bases between. The CDR3 runs 12 residues. Looked up from germline, CDR1 is SGHAT and CDR2 is FQNNGV. CDR3 DNA: TGTGCCAGCAGCTTTATAGTCGGGGAGCTGTTTTTT. Protein product: CASSFIVGELFF. Full variable domain (rest looked up from reference TRBV11-2 and TRBJ2-2): EAGVAQSPRYKIIEKRQSVAFWCNPISGHATLYWYQQILGQGPKLLIQFQNNGVVDDSQLPKDRFSAERLKGVDSTLKIQPAKLEDSAVYLCASSFIVGELFFGEGSRLTVL.

The V call is TRBV1, the J call TRBJ2-3; the table's TRBD2 call for D was not verified on the DNA. TRBV1 is noted as a pseudogene. The CDR3 totals 17 residues. In DNA, the CDR3 is TGCACCAGCAGCCAGGGGACTAGCGGGGGCAGCACAGATACGCAGTATTTT. Encoded protein: CTSSQGTSGGSTDTQYF.

The V and J genes are TRBV7-9 and TRBJ2-3; no reliable D call. Trimming removed 7 bases at V and 4 bases at J, with 6 bases between. Germline V lookup: CDR1 SEHNR, CDR2 FQNEAQ (reference sequence). The CDR3 loop spans 11 amino acids. The CDR3, as DNA: TGTGCCAGCACCGGGTCAGATACGCAGTATTTT. Translating gives CASTGSDTQYF.

The chain combines TRBV15 with TRBJ1-3; 8 bases line up with TRBD1. The CDR3 has 16 amino acids. V shed 0 bases, J shed 4 bases, and the junction held 5 bases outside the gene matches. The V gene's germline CDR1 is LNHNV and CDR2 YYDKDF (reference sequence). Here the CDR3 reads CATSRDRGREGNTIYF. In nucleotides, the CDR3 is TGTGCCACCAGCAGAGACAGGGGGCGAGAGGGAAACACCATATATTTT.

The chain employs TRBV5-1 and TRBJ2-5; 12 nucleotides align to TRBD2. The CDR3 consists of 16 residues. J lost 2 bases, V lost 3 bases, and 5 bases had no gene match. Germline CDR1 SGHRS, CDR2 YFSETQ. The CDR3 bases are TGCGCCAGCAGCTCGCTAGCGGGGGGGGTTCAAGAGACCCAGTACTTC. Translation gives CASSSLAGGVQETQYF.

The chain is built from TRBV18 and TRBJ1-6; tentative D call: TRBD1 (6 bases). Germline CDR1 reads KGHSH; CDR2 reads LQKENI. V was cut by 6 bases and J by 9 bases, with 27 bases left in between. The CDR3 loop spans 18 amino acids. The DNA for the CDR3 is TGTGCCAGCTCCCGAACGGGGGGGGCCGAGATTTTGGGTTCACCCCTCCACTTT. Protein product: CASSRTGGAEILGSPLHF.

The V gene is TRBV10-1, the J gene TRBJ1-4; TRBD1 agrees at 8 bases. CDR3 length: 13 amino acids. Germline V gene sequence: CDR1 WNHNN, CDR2 SYGVQD (reference sequence). The ends lost 5 bases at V and 6 bases at J; junction bases unmatched: 2. This CDR3 is CASSTGGHEKLFF. CDR3 coding DNA: TGCGCCAGCAGTACAGGGGGACATGAAAAACTGTTTTTT.

This rearrangement joins TRBV6-5 to TRBJ1-2; 9 nucleotides line up with TRBD1. Germline values: CDR1 MNHEY, CDR2 SVGAGI. This CDR3 comprises 15 residues. V shed 6 bases, J shed 7 bases, and the junction held 12 bases outside the gene matches. The CDR3 protein is CASSYRQGVAGGYTF. The CDR3 nucleotides read TGTGCCAGCAGCTATCGACAGGGGGTGGCTGGTGGCTACACCTTC.

The V call is TRBV7-9, the J call TRBJ1-1, with D tentatively TRBD1 (5 bases). V lost 8 bases to trimming and J lost 2 bases, with 9 bases between them. Germline CDR1 SEHNR, CDR2 FQNEAQ (reference sequence). CDR3 size: 12 residues. As DNA, the CDR3 is TGTGCCAGCGGGGGGGGTAACACTGAAGCTTTCTTT. This encodes CASGGGNTEAFF.

V is TRBV5-1 and J is TRBJ1-1, with a tentative D call TRBD1 (6 bases). The CDR3 is 13 amino acids. Trimming shortened V by 7 bases and J by 4 bases, and 14 bases separated the two germline ends. Looked up from germline, CDR1 is SGHRS and CDR2 is YFSETQ. As DNA, the CDR3 is TGCGCCAGCTGGGAGGGGGTAGGCACTGAAGCTTTCTTT. Translating gives CASWEGVGTEAFF. Looking up the rest from reference TRBV5-1 and TRBJ1-1 gives the full variable domain: KAGVTQTPRYLIKTRGQQVTLSCSPISGHRSVSWYQQTPGQGLQFLFEYFSETQRNKGNFPGRFSGRQFSNSRSEMNVSTLELGDSALYLCASWEGVGTEAFFGQGTRLTVV.

The chain recombines TRBV7-6 with TRBJ2-7, with 8 bases matching TRBD1. The CDR3 loop spans 14 amino acids. Per the germline V gene, CDR1 is SGHVS and CDR2 is FNYEAQ. V was clipped by 5 bases and J by 5 bases; unmatched bases: 8. The CDR3 here is CASSKQTGAHEQYF. The CDR3 DNA is TGTGCCAGCAGCAAACAGACAGGGGCCCACGAGCAGTACTTC. Together with reference TRBV7-6 and TRBJ2-7, the CDR3 gives the full variable domain: GAGVSQSPRYKVTKRGQDVALRCDPISGHVSLYWYRQALGQGPEFLTYFNYEAQQDKSGLPNDRFSAERPEGSISTLTIQRTEQRDSAMYRCASSKQTGAHEQYFGPGTRLTVT.